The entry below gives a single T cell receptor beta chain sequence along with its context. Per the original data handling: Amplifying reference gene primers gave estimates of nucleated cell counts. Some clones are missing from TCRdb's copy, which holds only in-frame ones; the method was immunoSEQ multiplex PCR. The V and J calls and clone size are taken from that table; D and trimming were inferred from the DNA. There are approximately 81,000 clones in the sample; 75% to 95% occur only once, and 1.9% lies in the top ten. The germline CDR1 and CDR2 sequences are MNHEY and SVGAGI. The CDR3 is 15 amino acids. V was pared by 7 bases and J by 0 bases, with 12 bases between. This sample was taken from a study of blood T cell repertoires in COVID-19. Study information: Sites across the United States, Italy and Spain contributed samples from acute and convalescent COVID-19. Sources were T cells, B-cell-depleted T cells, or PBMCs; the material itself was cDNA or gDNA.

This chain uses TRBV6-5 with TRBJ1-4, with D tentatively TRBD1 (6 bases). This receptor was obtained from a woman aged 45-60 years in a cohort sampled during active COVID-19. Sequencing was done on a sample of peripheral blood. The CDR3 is CASTHGTPTNEKLFF. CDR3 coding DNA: TGTGCCAGCACTCATGGGACACCAACTAATGAAAAACTGTTTTTT.